Reported below is one T cell receptor beta chain. Its specificity is unknown. This sample is part of a study of molecular identifiers for immune sequencing clone quantification. Germline CDR1 MNHEY, CDR2 SMNVEV (reference sequence). This CDR3 contains 15 residues. The junction had 4 bases not matched to a gene; V was cut back by 4 bases and J by 2 bases. Each CDR3 protein is one row after TCRdb ran MiXCR on the PCR reads. This table has 600,000 to 650,000 distinct CDR3 sequences, 15% to 20% appearing once. Study results and limitations: Effector cells had over 99% of their molecules in clones above 20 RNA copies, while naive cells had under 1%.

Sorting defined naive CD8 T cells as CD8+CD4-CCR7+CD45RA+. The V and J genes are TRBV27 and TRBJ2-1, with TRBD2 matching over 8 bases. The sample taken for sequencing was naive CD8+ T cells from blood, with Jurkat cell RNA spiked in. The subset: FACS-sorted CD8+CD4-CCR7+CD45RA+ naive T cells. The sequence was obtained from a human donor in good health. Some libraries in this study had Jurkat cell RNA spiked in. This CDR3 is CASSYAAGAYNEQFF. DNA for the CDR3: TGTGCCAGCAGTTACGCAGCGGGGGCCTACAATGAGCAGTTCTTC.